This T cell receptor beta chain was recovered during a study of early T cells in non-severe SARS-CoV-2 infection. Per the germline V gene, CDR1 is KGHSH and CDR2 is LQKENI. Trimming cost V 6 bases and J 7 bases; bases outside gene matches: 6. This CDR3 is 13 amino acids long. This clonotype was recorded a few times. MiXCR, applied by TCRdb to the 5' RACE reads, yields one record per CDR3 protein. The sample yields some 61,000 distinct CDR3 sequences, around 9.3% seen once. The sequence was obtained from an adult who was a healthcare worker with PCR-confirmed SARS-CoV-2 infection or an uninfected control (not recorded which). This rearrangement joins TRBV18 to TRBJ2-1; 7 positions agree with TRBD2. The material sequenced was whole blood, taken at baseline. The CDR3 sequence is CASSAGERNEQFF. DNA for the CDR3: TGTGCCAGCTCGGCGGGGGAACGGAATGAGCAGTTCTTC.